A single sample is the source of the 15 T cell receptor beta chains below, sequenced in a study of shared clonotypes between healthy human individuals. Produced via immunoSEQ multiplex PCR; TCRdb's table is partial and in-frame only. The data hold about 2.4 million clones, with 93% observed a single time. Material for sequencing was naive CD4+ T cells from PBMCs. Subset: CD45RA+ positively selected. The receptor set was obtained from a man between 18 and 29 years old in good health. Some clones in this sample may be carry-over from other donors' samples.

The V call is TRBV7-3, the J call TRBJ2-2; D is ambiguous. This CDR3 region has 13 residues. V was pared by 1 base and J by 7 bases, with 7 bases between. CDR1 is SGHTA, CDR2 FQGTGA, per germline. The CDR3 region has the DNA TGTGCCAGCAGCTTAATTCCTGGCGGGGAGCTGTTTTTT. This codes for CASSLIPGGELFF.

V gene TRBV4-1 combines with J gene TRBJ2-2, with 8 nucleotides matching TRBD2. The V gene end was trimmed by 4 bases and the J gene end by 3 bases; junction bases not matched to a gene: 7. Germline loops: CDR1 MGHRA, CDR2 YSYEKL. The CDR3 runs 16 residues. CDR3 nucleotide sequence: TGCGCCAGCAGCCCCTCGGGGGGGGGACACACCGGGGAGCTGTTTTTT. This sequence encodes CASSPSGGGHTGELFF.

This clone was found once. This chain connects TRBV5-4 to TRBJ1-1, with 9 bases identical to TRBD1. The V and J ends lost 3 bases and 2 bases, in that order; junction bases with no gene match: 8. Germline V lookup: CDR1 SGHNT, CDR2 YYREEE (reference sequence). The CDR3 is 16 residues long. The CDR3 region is CASSSGPGQGNTEAFF. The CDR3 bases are TGTGCCAGCAGCTCGGGACCGGGACAGGGCAACACTGAAGCTTTCTTT.

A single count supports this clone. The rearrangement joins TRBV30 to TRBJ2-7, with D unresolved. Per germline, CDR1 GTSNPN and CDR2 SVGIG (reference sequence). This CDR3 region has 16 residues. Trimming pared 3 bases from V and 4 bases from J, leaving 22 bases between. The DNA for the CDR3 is TGTGCCTGGAGCAAAATTGGAAAGGCGTTATATTACGAGCAGTACTTC. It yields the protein CAWSKIGKALYYEQYF.

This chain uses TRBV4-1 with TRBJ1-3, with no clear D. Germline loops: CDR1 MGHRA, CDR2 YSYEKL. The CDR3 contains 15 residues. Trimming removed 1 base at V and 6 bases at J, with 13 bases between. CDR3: CASSQVGIRANTIYF. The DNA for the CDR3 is TGCGCCAGCAGCCAAGTGGGGATTCGGGCAAACACCATATATTTT.

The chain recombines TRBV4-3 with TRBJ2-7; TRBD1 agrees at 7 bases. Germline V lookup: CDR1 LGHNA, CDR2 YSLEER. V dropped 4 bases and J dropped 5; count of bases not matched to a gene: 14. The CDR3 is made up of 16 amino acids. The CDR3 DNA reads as TGCGCCAGCAGCCTGGAGTGGAGACAGGGAAGCGACGAGCAGTACTTC. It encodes CASSLEWRQGSDEQYF.

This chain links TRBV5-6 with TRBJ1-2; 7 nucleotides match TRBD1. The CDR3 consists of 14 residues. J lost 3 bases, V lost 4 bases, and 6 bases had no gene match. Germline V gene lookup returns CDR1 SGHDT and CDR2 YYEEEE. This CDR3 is CASSGTDRDYGYTF. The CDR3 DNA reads TGTGCCAGCAGCGGGACTGACAGGGACTATGGCTACACCTTC.

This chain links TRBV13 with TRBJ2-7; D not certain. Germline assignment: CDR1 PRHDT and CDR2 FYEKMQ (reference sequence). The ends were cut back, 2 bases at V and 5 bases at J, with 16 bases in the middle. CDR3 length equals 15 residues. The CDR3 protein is CASSLSLGSSNEQYF. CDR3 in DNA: TGTGCCAGCAGCTTATCGTTAGGTTCTTCCAACGAGCAGTACTTC. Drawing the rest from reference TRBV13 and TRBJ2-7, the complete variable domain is AAGVIQSPRHLIKEKRETATLKCYPIPRHDTVYWYQQGPGQDPQFLISFYEKMQSDKGSIPDRFSAQQFSDYHSELNMSSLELGDSALYFCASSLSLGSSNEQYFGPGTRLTVT.

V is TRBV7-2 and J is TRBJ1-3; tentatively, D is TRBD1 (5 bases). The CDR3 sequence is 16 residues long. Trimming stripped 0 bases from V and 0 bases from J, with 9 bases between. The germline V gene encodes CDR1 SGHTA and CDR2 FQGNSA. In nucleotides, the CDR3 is TGTGCCAGCAGCTTAGCGGCAGGGAACTCTGGAAACACCATATATTTT. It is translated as CASSLAAGNSGNTIYF.

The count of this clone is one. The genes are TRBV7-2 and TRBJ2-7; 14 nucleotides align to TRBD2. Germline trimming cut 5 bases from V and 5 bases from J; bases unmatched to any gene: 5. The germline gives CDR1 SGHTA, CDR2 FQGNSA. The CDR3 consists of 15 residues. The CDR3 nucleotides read TGTGCCAGCAGCCTAGGACTAGCGGGAGGTAACGAGCAGTACTTC. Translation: CASSLGLAGGNEQYF.

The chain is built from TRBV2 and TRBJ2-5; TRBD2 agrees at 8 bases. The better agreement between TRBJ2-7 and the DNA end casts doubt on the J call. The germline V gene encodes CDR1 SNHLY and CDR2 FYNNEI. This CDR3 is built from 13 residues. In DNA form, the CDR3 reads TGTGCCAGCAGCTCCGGGACTAGTGGCGAGCAGTACTTC. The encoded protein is CASSSGTSGEQYF.

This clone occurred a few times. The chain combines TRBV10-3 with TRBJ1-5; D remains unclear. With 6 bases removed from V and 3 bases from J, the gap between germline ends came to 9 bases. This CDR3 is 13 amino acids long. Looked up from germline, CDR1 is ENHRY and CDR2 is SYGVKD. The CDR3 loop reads CAISGNVNQPQHF. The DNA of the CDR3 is TGTGCCATCAGCGGCAACGTCAATCAGCCCCAGCATTTT.

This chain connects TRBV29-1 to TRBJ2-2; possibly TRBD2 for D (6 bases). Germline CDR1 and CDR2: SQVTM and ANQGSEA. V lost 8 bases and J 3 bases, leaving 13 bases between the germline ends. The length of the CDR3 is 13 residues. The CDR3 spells CSIGTADTGELFF. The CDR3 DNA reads TGCAGCATCGGGACTGCAGACACCGGGGAGCTGTTTTTT.

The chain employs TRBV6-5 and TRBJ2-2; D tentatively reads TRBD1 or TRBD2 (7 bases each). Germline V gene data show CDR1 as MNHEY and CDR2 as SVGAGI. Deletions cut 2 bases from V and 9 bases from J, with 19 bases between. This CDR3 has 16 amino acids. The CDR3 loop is CASSYGGGGGVWELFF. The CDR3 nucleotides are TGTGCCAGCAGTTACGGGGGAGGGGGCGGTGTCTGGGAGCTGTTTTTT.

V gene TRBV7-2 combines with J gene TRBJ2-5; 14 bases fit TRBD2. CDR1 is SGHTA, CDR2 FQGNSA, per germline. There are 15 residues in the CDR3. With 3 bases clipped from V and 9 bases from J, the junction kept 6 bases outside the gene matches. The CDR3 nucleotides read TGTGCCAGCAGCTTCGGACTAGCGGGGGGTGAATCCCAGTACTTC. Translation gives CASSFGLAGGESQYF.